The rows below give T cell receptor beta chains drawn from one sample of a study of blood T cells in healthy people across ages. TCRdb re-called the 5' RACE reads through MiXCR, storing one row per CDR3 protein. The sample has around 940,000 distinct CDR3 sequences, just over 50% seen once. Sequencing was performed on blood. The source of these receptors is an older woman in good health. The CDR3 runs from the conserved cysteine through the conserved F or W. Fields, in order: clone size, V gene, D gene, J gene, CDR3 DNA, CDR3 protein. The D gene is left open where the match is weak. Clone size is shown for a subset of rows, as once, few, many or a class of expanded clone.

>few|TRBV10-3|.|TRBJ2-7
TGTGCCAGGACGCCCAGAAAACATTACAGGGAGGGCAAATACGAGCAGTACTTC
CARTPRKHYREGKYEQYF
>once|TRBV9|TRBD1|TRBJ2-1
TGTGCCAGCAGCGTTACAGGGGGGAATGAGCAGTTCTTC
CASSVTGGNEQFF
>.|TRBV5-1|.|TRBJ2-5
TGCGCCAGCACCATGGGGAGACAGCTACTATCTGAGCAGTACTTC
CASTMGRQLLSEQYF
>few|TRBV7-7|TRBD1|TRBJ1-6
TGTGCCAGCAGCGCAATGCCGACAGGGATCCCTGGGTCACCCCTCCACTTT
CASSAMPTGIPGSPLHF
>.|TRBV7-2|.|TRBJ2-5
TGTGCCAGCAGCCTAAGAAACAGGGAGTGGGAGACCCAGTACTTC
CASSLRNREWETQYF
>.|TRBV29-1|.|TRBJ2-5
TGCAGCGGACGCCGCGTAGCGGTCGCCGAAGAGACCCAGTACTTC
CSGRRVAVAEETQYF
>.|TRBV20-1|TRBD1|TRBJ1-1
TGCAGTGCTAGGGGGGACAGCATGAACACTGAAGCTTTCTTT
CSARGDSMNTEAFF
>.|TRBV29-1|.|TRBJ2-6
TGCAGCGTTGGCATGTCGGCTGGGGCCAACGTCCTGACTTTC
CSVGMSAGANVLTF
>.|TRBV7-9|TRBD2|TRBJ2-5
TGTGCCAGCAGCTTTGCTAGCGGGAGAGGGGAGACCCAGTACTTC
CASSFASGRGETQYF
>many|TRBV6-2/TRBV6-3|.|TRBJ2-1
TGTGCCAGCAGTTATCACAATGAGCAGTTCTTC
CASSYHNEQFF
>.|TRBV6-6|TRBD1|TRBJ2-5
TGTGCCAGCAGAGAGACAGGGGCCCAAGAGACCCAGTACTTC
CASRETGAQETQYF
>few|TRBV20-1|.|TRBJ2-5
TGCAGTGCCGTCGAAACAGGGAGCGAGACCCAGTACTTC
CSAVETGSETQYF
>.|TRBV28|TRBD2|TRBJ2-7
TGTGCCAGCAGTTGGGGGGGACTTTCGGCTTACGAGCAGTACTTC
CASSWGGLSAYEQYF
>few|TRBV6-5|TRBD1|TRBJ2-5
TGTGCCAGCAGTTACAAGGGGACAGGGGATGAGACCCAGTACTTC
CASSYKGTGDETQYF
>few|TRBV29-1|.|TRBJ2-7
TGCAGCGTTGGGAACGTGGCAACGGGTCGCTTCCGACCCTACGAGCAGTACTTC
CSVGNVATGRFRPYEQYF
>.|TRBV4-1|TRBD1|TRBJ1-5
TGCGCCAGCAGCCAACCTGGGACAGGACCTTCGCCCCAGCATTTT
CASSQPGTGPSPQHF
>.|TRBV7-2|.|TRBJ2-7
TGTGCCAGCGCCTCGAGTCAGGGGTACGAGCAGTACTTC
CASASSQGYEQYF
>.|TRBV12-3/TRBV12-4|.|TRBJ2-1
TGTGCCAGCAGTCTCGTGGGGAGCGGCTACAATGAGCAGTTCTTC
CASSLVGSGYNEQFF
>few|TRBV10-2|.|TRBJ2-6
TGCGCCAGCAGGGACCGGGACATGTACTCTGGGGCCAACGTCCTGACTTTC
CASRDRDMYSGANVLTF
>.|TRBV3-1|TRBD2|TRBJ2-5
TGTGCCAGCAGCCAATTACTAGCGGGAGTAAGTGAGCAGTACTTC
CASSQLLAGVSEQYF
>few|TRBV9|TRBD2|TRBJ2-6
TGTGCCAGCAGCTCCGCCAGATGGCGGGAGGACGGGGCCAACGTCCTGACTTTC
CASSSARWREDGANVLTF
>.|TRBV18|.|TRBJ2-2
TGTGCCAGCTCACCACTTGCGAACACCGGGGAGCTGTTTTTT
CASSPLANTGELFF
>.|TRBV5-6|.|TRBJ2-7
TGTGCCAGCAGCCCCAACAGGCTAAGCTACGAGCAGTACTTC
CASSPNRLSYEQYF
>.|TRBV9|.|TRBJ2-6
TGTGCCAGCAGCGTAGTTCTGGCGGGCAGCTCTGGGGCCAACGTCCTGACTTTC
CASSVVLAGSSGANVLTF
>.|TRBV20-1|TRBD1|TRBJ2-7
TGCAGTGCTAGGGCCGGGACAGGGGGAAGAGGCGAGCAGTACTTC
CSARAGTGGRGEQYF
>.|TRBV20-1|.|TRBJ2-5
TGCAGTGCTCAAGATCTGGTGGGGACCCAGTACTTC
CSAQDLVGTQYF
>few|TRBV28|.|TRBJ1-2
TGTGCCAGCAGTTCGTCCCAGGGGTGGGACTATGGCTACACCTTC
CASSSSQGWDYGYTF
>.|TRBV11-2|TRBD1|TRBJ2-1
TGTGCCAGCAGGAGGCCGGGACAGGGGTCCAATGAGCAGTTCTTC
CASRRPGQGSNEQFF
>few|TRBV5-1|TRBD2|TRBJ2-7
TGCGCCAGCAGCCTGGACGATAGCGGGATAACCTACGAGCAGTACTTC
CASSLDDSGITYEQYF
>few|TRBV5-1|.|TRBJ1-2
TGCGCCAGCAGCGTGGCCGAGGGAGATGGCTACACCTTC
CASSVAEGDGYTF
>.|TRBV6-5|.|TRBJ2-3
TGTGCCAGCAGTTACTCGAACAGGGGCGGCGCGGGGGGTGGAGATACGCAGTATTTT
CASSYSNRGGAGGGDTQYF
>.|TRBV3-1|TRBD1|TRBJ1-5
TGTGCCAGCAGCCGGGGGACAGGGCAGGGCCAGCCCCAGCATTTT
CASSRGTGQGQPQHF
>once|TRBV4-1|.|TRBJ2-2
TGCGCCAGCAGCCAAGTTCTGGGATACACCGGGGAGCTGTTTTTT
CASSQVLGYTGELFF
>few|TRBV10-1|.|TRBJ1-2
TGCGCCAGCAGTGCGAACTTTAACTATGGCTACACCTTC
CASSANFNYGYTF
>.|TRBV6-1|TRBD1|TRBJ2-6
TGTGCCAGCAGACGGGGACAGGGGACTTTCTCTGGGGCCAACGTCCTGACTTTC
CASRRGQGTFSGANVLTF
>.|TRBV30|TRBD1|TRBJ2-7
TGTGCCTGGAGACTTGCAGGGGGATCCTACGAGCAGTACTTC
CAWRLAGGSYEQYF
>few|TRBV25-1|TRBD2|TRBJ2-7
TGTGCCAGCAGTAAATTTAGCGGGGGTGCCTACGAGCAGTACTTC
CASSKFSGGAYEQYF
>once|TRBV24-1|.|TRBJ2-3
TGTGCCACCAGTAATCAACCGACAGGCACAGATACGCAGTATTTT
CATSNQPTGTDTQYF
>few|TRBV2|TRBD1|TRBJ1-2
TGTGCCAGCAGAATCCGGGGACAGGGCGATGGCTACACCTTC
CASRIRGQGDGYTF
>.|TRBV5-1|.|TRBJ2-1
TGCGCCAGCAGCACCCAGCCCCACAATGAGCAGTTCTTC
CASSTQPHNEQFF
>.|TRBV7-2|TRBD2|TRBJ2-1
TGTGCCAGCAGCTTGGGTAGCGGCGGGAGGGCCTCCTACAATGAGCAGTTCTTC
CASSLGSGGRASYNEQFF
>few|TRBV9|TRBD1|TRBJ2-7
TGTGCCAGCAGCGTAGGCCGGGACAGGGTCTACGAGCAGTACTTC
CASSVGRDRVYEQYF
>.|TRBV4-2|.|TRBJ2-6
TGTGCCAGCAGCCGAGGACCTTCCTCTGGGGCCAACGTCCTGACTTTC
CASSRGPSSGANVLTF
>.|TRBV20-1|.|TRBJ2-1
TGCAGTGCTAGAGATCCTAGGTTTGATGAGCAGTTCTTC
CSARDPRFDEQFF
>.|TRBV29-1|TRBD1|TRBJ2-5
TGCAACGTCGTCCCGACAGGGTACCAAGAGACCCAGTACTTC
CNVVPTGYQETQYF
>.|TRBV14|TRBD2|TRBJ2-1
TGTGCCAGCAGCCACGTAGCGGGTTTGGACAATGAGCAGTTCTTC
CASSHVAGLDNEQFF
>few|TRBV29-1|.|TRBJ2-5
TGCAGCGTCCTCCGGGGCCAAGAGACCCAGTACTTC
CSVLRGQETQYF
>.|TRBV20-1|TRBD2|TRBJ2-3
TGCAGTGCTAGAGGGGCGGGAGGCGGGAGGGCGGATACGCAGTATTTT
CSARGAGGGRADTQYF
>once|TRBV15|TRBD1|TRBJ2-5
TGTACCACCAGCCGGGACAGGGGGCAATTTACGGGTGGAGAGACCCAGTACTTC
CTTSRDRGQFTGGETQYF
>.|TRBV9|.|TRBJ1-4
TGTGCCAGCAGCGTAAGGGAGGGCGGAGAAAAACTGTTTTTT
CASSVREGGEKLFF
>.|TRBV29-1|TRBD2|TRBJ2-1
TGCAGCGTTGAAGGGCTAGCGGGAGAGTTTTCCTACAATGAGCAGTTCTTC
CSVEGLAGEFSYNEQFF
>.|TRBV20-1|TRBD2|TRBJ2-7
TGCAGTGCTAGAGGAGGGGGACTCGGGACTAGCGGGGCATCCTACGAGCAGTACTTC
CSARGGGLGTSGASYEQYF
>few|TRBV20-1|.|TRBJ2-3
TGCAGTGCTGGGTCGGGGGCGGTCGGCACAGATACGCAGTATTTT
CSAGSGAVGTDTQYF
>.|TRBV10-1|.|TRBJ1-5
TGCGCCAGCAGTGGGTCCTGGGGTCAGCCCCAGCATTTT
CASSGSWGQPQHF